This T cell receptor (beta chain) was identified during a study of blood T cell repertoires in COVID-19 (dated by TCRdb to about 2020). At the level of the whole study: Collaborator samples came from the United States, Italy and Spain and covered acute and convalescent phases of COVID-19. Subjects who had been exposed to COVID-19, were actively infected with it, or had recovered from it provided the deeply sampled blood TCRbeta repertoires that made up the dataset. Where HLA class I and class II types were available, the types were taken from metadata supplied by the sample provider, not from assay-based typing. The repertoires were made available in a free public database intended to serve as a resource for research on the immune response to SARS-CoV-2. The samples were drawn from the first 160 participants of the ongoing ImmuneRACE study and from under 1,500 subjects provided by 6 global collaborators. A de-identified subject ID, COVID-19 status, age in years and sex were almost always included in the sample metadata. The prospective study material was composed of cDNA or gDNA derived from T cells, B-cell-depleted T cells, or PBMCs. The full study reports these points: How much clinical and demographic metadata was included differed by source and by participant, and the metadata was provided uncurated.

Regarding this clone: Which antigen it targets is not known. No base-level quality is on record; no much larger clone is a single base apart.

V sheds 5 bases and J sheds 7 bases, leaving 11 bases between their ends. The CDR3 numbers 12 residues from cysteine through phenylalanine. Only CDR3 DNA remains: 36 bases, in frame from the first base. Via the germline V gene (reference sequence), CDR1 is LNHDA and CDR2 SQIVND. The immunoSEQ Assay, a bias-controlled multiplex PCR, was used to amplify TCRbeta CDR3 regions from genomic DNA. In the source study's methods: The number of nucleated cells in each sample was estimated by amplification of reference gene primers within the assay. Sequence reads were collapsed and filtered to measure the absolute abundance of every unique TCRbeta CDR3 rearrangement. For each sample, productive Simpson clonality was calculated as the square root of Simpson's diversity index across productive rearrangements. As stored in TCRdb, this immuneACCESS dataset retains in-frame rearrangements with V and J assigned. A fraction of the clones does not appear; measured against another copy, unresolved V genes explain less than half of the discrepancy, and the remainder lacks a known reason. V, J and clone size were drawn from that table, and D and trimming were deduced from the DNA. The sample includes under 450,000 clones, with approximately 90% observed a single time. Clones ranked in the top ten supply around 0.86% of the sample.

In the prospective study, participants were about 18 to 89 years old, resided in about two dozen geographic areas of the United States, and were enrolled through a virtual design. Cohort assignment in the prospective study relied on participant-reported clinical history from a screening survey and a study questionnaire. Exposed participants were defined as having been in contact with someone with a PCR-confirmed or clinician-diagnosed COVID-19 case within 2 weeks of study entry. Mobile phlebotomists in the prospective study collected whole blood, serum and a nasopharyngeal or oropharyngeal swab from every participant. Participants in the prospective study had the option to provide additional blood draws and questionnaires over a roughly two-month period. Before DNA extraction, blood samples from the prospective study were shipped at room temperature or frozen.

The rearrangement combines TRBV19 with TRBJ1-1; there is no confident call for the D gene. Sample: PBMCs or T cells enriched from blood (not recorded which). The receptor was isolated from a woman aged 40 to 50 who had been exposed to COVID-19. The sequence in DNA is TGTGCCAGTAGTCTAAAGACGGGTGAAGCTTTCTTT. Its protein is CASSLKTGEAFF. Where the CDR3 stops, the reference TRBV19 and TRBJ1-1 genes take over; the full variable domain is DGGITQSPKYLFRKEGQNVTLSCEQNLNHDAMYWYRQDPGQGLRLIYYSQIVNDFQKGDIAEGYSVSREKKESFPLTVTSAQKNPTAFYLCASSLKTGEAFFGQGTRLTVV.